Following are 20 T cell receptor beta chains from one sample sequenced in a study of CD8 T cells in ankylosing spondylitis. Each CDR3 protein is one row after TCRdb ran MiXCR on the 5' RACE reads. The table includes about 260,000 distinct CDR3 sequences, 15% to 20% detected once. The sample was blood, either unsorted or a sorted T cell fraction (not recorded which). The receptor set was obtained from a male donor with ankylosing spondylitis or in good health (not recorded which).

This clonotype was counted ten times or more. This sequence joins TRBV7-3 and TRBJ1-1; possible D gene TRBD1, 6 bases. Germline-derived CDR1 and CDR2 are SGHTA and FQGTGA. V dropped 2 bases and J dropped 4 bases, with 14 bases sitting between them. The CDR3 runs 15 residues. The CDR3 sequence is CASSLGGQGLTEAFF. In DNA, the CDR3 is TGTGCCAGCAGCTTAGGGGGCCAGGGGCTCACTGAAGCTTTCTTT.

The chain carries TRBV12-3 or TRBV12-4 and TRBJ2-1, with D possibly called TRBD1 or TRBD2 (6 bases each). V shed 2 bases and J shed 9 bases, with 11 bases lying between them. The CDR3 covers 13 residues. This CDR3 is CASSLSRGLEQFF. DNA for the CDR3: TGTGCCAGCAGTTTATCCCGGGGGCTTGAGCAGTTCTTC.

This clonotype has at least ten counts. In DNA, the CDR3 is TGTGCCATCAGTTCTACTAGTCAGAACACCGGGGAGCTGTTTTTT. It encodes CAISSTSQNTGELFF. The chain combines TRBV10-3 with TRBJ2-2; D is perhaps TRBD2 (5 bases). In germline, CDR1 is ENHRY, CDR2 SYGVKD. V was shortened by 5 bases and J by 1 base, with 11 bases between the two germline ends. The CDR3 is made up of 15 amino acids.

The CDR3 DNA reads as TGTGCCAGCAGCGACGCCCCAGATACGCAGTATTTT. Translated: CASSDAPDTQYF. This chain connects TRBV6-5 to TRBJ2-3; D unresolved. Germline-derived CDR1 and CDR2 are MNHEY and SVGAGI. CDR3 length: 12 amino acids. Trimming took off 6 bases at V and 4 bases at J, with 8 bases between the two ends.

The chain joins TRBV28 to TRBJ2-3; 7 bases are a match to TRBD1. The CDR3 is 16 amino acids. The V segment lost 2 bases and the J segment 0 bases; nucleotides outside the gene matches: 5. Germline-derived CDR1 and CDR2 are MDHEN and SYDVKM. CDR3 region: CASSLHDRASTDTQYF. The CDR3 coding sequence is TGTGCCAGCAGTTTACATGACAGGGCTAGCACAGATACGCAGTATTTT.

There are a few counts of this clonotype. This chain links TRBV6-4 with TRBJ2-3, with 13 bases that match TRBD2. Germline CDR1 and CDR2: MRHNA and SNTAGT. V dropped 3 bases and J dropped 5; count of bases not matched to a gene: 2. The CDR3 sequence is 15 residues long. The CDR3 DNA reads TGTGCCAGCAGTGAAAGACTAGCGGGAGGAGATACGCAGTATTTT. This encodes CASSERLAGGDTQYF.

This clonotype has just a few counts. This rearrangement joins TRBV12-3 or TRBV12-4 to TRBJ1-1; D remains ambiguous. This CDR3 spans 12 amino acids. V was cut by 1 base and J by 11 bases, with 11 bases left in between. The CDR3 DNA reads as TGTGCCAGCAGTTTAGGAGAGGTGACTGCTTTCTTT. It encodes CASSLGEVTAFF.

CDR3 region: CAISETQQGNTIYF. In DNA form, the CDR3 reads TGTGCCATCAGTGAAACCCAACAAGGAAACACCATATATTTT. This chain links TRBV10-3 with TRBJ1-3; D is uncertain. Germline CDR1 reads ENHRY; CDR2 reads SYGVKD. The CDR3 covers 14 residues. V was shortened by 3 bases and J by 4 bases, with 10 bases between the two germline ends.

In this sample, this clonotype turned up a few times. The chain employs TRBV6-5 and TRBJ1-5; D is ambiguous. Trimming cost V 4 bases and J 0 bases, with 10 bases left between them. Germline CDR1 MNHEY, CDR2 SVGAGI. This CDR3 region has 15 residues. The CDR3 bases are TGTGCCAGCAGTTTTGTGGCGAATAGCAATCAGCCCCAGCATTTT. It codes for CASSFVANSNQPQHF.

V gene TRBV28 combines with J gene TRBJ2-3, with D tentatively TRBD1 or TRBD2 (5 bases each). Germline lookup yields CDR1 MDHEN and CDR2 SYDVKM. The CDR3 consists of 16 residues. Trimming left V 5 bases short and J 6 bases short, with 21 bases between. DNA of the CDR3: TGTGCCAGCAGTCGTTTGGATGGCCCCAGGGAGGATACGCAGTATTTT. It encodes CASSRLDGPREDTQYF.

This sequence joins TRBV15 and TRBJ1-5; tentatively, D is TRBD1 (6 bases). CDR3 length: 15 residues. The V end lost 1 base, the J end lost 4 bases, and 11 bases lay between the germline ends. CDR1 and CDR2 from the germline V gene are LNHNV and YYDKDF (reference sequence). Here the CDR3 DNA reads TGTGCCACCAGCAGAGCTAATCAGGGGAATCAGCCCCAGCATTTT. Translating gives CATSRANQGNQPQHF.

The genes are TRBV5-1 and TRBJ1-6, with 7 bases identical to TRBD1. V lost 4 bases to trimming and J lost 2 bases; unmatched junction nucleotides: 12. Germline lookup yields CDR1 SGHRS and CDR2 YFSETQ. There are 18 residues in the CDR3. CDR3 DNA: TGCGCCAGCAGCGATGGGACAGCTCTAAGCACCTATAATTCACCCCTCCACTTT. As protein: CASSDGTALSTYNSPLHF.

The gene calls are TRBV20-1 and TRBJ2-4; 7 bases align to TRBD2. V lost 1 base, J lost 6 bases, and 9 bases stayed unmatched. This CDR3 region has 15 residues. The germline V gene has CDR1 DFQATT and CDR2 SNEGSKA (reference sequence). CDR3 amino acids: CSARVLGPGGNIQYF. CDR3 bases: TGCAGTGCTAGAGTTCTGGGCCCGGGGGGAAACATTCAGTACTTC.

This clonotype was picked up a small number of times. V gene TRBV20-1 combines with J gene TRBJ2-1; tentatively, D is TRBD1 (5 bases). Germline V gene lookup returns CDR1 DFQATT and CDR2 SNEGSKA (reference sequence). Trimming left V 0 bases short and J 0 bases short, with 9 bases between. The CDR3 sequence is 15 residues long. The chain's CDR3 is CSARDSGHSYNEQFF. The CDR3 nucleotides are TGCAGTGCTAGAGATAGTGGACACTCCTACAATGAGCAGTTCTTC.

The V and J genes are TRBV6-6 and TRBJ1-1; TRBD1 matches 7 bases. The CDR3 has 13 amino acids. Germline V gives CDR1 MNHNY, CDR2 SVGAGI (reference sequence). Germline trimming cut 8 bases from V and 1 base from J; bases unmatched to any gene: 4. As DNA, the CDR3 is TGTGCCAGCGGAGACAGGGCGAACACTGAAGCTTTCTTT. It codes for CASGDRANTEAFF.

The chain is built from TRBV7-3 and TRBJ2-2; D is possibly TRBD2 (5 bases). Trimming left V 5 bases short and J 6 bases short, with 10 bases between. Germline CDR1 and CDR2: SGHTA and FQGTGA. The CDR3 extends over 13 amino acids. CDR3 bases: TGTGCCAGCAGCACGGGGTCACCCGGGGAGCTGTTTTTT. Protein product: CASSTGSPGELFF.

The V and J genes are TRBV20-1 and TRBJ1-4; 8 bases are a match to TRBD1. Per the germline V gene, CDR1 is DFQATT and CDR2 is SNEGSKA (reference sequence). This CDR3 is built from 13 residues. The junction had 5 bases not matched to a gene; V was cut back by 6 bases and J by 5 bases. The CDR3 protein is CSAPRTGNEKLFF. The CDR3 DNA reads TGCAGTGCGCCGAGGACAGGGAATGAAAAACTGTTTTTT.

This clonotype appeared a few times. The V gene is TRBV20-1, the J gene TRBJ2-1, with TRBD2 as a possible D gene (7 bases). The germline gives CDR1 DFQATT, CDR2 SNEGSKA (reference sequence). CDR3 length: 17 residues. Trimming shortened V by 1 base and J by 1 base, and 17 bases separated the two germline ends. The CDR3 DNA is TGCAGTGCTAGAGCCTTCCCGGGGAGGGGGTCCTACAATGAGCAGTTCTTC. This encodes CSARAFPGRGSYNEQFF.

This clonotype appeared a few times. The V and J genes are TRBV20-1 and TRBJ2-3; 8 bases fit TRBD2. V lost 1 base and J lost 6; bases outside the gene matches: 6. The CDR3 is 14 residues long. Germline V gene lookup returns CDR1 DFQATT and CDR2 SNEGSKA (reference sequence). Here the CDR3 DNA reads TGCAGTGCTAGAGTTTCAGCGGGGGTGGATACGCAGTATTTT. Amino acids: CSARVSAGVDTQYF.

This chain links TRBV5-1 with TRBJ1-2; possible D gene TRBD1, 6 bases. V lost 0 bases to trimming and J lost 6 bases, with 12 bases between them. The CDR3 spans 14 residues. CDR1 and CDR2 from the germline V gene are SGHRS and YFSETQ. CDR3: CASSLAGGSDGYTF. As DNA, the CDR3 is TGCGCCAGCAGCTTGGCCGGGGGCTCCGATGGCTACACCTTC.